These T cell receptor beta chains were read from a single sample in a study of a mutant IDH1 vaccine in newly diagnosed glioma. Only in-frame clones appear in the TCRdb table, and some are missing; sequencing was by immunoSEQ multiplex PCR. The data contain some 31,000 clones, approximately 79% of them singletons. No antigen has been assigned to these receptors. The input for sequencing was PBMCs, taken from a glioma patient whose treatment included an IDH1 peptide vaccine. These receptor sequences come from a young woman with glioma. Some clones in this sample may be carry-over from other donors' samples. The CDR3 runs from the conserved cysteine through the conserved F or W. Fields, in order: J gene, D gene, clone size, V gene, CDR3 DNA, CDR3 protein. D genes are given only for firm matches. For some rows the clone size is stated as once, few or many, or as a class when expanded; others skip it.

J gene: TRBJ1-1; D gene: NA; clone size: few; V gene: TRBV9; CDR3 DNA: TGTGCCAGCAGCGTAGAGGGGGAACAGGCTGAAGCTTTCTTT; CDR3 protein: CASSVEGEQAEAFF
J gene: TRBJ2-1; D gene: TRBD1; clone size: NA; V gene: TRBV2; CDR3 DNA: TGTGCCAGCAGCCCCCGGACAGGAGCCTACAATGAGCAGTTCTTC; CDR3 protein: CASSPRTGAYNEQFF
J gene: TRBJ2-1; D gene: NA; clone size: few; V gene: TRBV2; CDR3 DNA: TGTGCCAGCAGTGCCCTCCTCTCCCTGACTTCGTACAATGAGCAGTTCTTC; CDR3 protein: CASSALLSLTSYNEQFF
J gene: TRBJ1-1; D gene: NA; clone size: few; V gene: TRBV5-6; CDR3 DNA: TGTGCCAGCAGCTTGGGCTGGATGAACACTGAAGCTTTCTTT; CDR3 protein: CASSLGWMNTEAFF
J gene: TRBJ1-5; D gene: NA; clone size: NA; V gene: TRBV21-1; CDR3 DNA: TGTGCCAGCGGATCGGGACTGTTCTGCCCTAGCAATCAGCCCCAGCATTTT; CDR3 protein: CASGSGLFCPSNQPQHF
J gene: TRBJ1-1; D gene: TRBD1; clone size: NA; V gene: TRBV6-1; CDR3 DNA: TGTGCCAGCAGTGCGCAGGGGGCGGCTTCGAGTGAAGCTTTCTTT; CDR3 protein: CASSAQGAASSEAFF
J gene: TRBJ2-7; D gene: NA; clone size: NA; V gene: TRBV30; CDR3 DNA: TGTGCCTGGAGGGGGGAGCAGTACTTC; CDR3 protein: CAWRGEQYF
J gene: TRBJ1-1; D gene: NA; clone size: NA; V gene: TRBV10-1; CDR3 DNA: TGCGCCAGCAAGGAGGGTGGCAAAACTGAAGCTTTCTTT; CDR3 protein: CASKEGGKTEAFF
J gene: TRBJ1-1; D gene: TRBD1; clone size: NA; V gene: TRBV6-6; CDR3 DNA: TGTGCCAGCAGAACCGGGACAGGGGACACTGAAGCTTTCTTT; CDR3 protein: CASRTGTGDTEAFF
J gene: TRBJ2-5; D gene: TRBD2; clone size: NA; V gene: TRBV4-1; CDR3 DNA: TGCGCCAGCAGCCAAGATCCCGCTAGCGGGAGTCAAGAGACCCAGTACTTC; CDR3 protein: CASSQDPASGSQETQYF
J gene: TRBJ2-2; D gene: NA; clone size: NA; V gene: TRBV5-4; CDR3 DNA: TGTGCCAGCAGCCGCGGGTCCAGGGGCAACACCGGGGAGCTGTTTTTT; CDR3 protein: CASSRGSRGNTGELFF
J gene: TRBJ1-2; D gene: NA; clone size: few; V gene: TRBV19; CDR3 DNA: TGTGCCAGTACCCATCCGGGTATTAACTATGGCTACACCTTC; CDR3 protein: CASTHPGINYGYTF
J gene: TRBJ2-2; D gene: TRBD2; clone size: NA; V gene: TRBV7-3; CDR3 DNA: TGTGCCAGCAGCCCCCGGGGGGGCGGCGGGGAGCTGTTTTTT; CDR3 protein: CASSPRGGGGELFF
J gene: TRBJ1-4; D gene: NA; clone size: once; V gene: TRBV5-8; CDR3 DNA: TGTGCCAGCAGCTTTCGAGGAGACAGCGGGGTTTTT; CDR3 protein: CASSFRGDSGVF
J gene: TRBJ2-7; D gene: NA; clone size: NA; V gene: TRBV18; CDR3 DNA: TGTGCCAGCTCACCGGGCCGCCTAGGCTACGAGCAGTACTTC; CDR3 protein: CASSPGRLGYEQYF
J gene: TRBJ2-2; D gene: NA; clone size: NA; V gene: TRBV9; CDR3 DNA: TGTGCCAGCAGCGTAGCCTGGGAGAACGGGGAGCTGTTTTTT; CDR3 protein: CASSVAWENGELFF
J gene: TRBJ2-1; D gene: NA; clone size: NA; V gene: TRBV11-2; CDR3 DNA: TGTGCCAGCAGCTTAGTCGCTAGGCGGTATGAGCAGTTCTTC; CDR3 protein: CASSLVARRYEQFF
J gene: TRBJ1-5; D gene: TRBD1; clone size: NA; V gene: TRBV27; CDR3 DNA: TGTGCCAGCAAAAGAGGACAGGGGGGCAATCAGCCCCAGCATTTT; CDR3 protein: CASKRGQGGNQPQHF
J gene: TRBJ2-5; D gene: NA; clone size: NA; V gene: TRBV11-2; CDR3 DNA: TGTGCCAGCAGCTCACAAGAGACCCAGTACTTC; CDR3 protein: CASSSQETQYF
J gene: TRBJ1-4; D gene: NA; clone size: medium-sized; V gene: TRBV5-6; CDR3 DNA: TGTGCCAGCAGCTTGGGTCTGTCGGCTGAAAAACTGTTTTTT; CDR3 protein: CASSLGLSAEKLFF
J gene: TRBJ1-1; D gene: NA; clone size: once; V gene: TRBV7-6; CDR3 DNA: TGTGCCAGCAGCTTAGAGTGGGGGGCGGGGGCTGAAGCTTTCTTT; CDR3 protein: CASSLEWGAGAEAFF
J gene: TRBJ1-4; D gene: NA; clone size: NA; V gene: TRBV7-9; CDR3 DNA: TGTGCCAGCAGCTTAGTCCAGAAGTCTAATGAAAAACTGTTTTTT; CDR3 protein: CASSLVQKSNEKLFF
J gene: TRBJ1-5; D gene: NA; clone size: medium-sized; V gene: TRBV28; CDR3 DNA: TGTGCCAGCAGTTTGATGGGCCACCGACCCCAGCATTTT; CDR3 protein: CASSLMGHRPQHF
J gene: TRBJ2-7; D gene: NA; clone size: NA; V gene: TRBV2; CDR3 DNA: TGTGCCACCGGGGGTCAAGGGGAGATCCACGAGCAGTACTTC; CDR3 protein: CATGGQGEIHEQYF
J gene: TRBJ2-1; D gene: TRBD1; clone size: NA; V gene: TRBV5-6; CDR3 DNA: TGTGCCAGCAGCCCCCCCGGACAGGGGGGGAATGAGCAGTTCTTC; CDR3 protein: CASSPPGQGGNEQFF
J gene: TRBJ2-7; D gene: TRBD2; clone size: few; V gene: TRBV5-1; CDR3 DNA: TGCGCCAGCAGCCCGCGAGCGGGAGACTACGAGCAGTACTTC; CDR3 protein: CASSPRAGDYEQYF
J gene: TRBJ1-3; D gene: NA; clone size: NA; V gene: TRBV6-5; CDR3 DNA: TGTGCCAGCAGGTCACCCGACGGAAACACCATATATTTT; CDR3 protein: CASRSPDGNTIYF
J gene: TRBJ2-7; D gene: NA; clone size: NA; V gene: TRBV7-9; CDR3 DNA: TGTGCCAGCAGCTCCCCGTCCAGACAACGATTCGAGCAGTACTTC; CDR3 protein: CASSSPSRQRFEQYF
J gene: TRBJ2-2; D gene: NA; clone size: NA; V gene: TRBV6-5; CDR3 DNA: TGTGCCAGCAGTTACGGGTACCGAAGGGGCACCGGGGAGCTGTTTTTT; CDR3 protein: CASSYGYRRGTGELFF
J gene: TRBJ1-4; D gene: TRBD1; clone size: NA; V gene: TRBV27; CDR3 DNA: TGTGCCAGCAGTCGACAGGGAGAGGAAAAACTGTTTTTT; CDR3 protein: CASSRQGEEKLFF
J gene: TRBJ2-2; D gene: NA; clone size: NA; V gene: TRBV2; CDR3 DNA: TGTGCCAGCAGCCGGGACTTGAACACCGGGGAGCTGTTTTTT; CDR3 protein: CASSRDLNTGELFF
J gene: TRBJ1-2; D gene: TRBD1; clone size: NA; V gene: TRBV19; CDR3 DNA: TGTGCCAGTAGTCCGGGACAGGGGAACTATGGCTACACCTTC; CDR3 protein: CASSPGQGNYGYTF
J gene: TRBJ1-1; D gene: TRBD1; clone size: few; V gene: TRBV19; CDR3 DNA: TGTGCCAGTAGTATAGAGACAGGGGCGAACACTGAAGCTTTCTTT; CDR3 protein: CASSIETGANTEAFF
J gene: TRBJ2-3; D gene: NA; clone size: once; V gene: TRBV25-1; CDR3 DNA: TGTGCCAGCAGTCCGCCGGTGTGGACAGATACGCAGTATTTT; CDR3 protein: CASSPPVWTDTQYF
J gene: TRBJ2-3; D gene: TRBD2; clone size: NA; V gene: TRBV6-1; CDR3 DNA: TGTGCCAGCAGTGGCCGGGACTACAGCACAGATACGCAGTATTTT; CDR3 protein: CASSGRDYSTDTQYF
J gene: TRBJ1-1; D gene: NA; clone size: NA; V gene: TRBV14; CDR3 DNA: TGTGCCAGCAGCCAGGGGACGGTTGAAGCTTTCTTT; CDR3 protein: CASSQGTVEAFF
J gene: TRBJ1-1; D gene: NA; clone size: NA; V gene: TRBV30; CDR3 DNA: TGTGCCTGGGTGGGCGGGAGAACTGAAGCTTTCTTT; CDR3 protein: CAWVGGRTEAFF
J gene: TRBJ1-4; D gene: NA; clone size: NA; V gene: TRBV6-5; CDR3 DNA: TGTGCCAGCAGTTACCGGGGGGTGGATGAAAAACTGTTTTTT; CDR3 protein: CASSYRGVDEKLFF
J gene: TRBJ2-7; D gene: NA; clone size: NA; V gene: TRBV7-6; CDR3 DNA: TGTGCCAGCAGCCCAGTTCGGAACTCCTACGAGCAGTACTTC; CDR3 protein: CASSPVRNSYEQYF
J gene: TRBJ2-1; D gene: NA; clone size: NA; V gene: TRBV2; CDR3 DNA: TGTGCCAGCAGTGTAGAGCGTTCATCCTACAATGAGCAGTTCTTC; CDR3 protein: CASSVERSSYNEQFF
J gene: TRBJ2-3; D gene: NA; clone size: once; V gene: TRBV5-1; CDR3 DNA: TGCGCCAGCAGCTTGGAAGGCGGGCCTAGCACAGATACGCAGTATTTT; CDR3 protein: CASSLEGGPSTDTQYF
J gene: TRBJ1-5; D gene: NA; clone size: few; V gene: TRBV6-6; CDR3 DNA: TGTGCCAGCAGGGGGGATCAGCCCCAGCATTTT; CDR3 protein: CASRGDQPQHF
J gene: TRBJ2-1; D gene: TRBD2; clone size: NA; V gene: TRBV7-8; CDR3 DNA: TGTGCCAGCAGCTTTAGCGGGAATAACTACAATGAGCAGTTCTTC; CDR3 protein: CASSFSGNNYNEQFF
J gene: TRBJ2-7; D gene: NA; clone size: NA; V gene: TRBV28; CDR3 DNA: TGTGCCGTCCTCCGGGATTCGACGTACGAGCAGTACTTC; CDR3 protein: CAVLRDSTYEQYF
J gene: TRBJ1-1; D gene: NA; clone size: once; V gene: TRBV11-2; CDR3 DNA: TGTGCCAGCATCTCGGCCCGGTCGAACACTGAAGCTTTCTTT; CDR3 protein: CASISARSNTEAFF
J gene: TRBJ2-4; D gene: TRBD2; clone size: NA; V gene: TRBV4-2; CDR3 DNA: TGTGCCAGCAGCCTCGCGACTAGCGGAGCCGCCAAAAACATTCAGTACTTC; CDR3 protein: CASSLATSGAAKNIQYF
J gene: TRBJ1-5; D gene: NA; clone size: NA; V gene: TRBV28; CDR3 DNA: TGTGCCATCTTAGGGGGGGCGGTATTTTTTCGGGGTCAGCCCCAGCATTTT; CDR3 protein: CAILGGAVFFRGQPQHF
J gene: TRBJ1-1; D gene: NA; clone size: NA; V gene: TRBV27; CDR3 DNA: TGTGCCAGCAGTTCCCTCAATGCAGGGAGAGCGAACACTGAAGCTTTCTTT; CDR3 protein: CASSSLNAGRANTEAFF
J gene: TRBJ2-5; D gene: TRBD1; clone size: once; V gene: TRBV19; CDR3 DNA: TGTGCCAGTAGTATGGGAGGACAGGGAGAGGAGACCCAGTACTTC; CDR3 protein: CASSMGGQGEETQYF
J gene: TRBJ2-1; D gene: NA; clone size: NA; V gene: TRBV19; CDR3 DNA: TGTGCCAGTAGTATAGCCGTCCGGAGTTACAATGAGCAGTTCTTC; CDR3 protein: CASSIAVRSYNEQFF